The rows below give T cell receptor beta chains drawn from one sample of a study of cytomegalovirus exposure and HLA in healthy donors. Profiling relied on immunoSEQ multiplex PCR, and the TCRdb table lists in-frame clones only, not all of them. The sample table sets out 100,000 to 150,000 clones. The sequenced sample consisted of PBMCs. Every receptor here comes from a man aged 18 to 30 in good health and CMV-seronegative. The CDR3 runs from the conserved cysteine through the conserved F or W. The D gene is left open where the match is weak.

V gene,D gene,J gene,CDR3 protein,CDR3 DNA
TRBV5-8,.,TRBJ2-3,CASSLAGLPGADTQYF,TGTGCCAGCAGCTTGGCTGGCTTACCGGGGGCAGATACGCAGTATTTT
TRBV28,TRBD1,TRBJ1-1,CASSSGQGRLAFF,TGTGCCAGCAGTTCGGGACAGGGTAGATTAGCTTTCTTT
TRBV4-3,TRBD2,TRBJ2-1,CASSQEAGLAGYNEQFF,TGCGCCAGCAGCCAAGAAGCGGGGCTAGCAGGTTACAATGAGCAGTTCTTC
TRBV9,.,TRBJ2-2,CASSVSGTGELFF,TGTGCCAGCAGCGTATCCGGGACCGGGGAGCTGTTTTTT
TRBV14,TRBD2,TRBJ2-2,CASSSPPFLAGGKNTGELFF,TGTGCCAGCAGCTCCCCTCCCTTTCTAGCGGGAGGGAAAAACACCGGGGAGCTGTTTTTT
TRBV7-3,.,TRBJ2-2,CASSLMGTGLAGELFF,TGTGCCAGCAGCTTAATGGGAACAGGGTTAGCCGGGGAGCTGTTTTTT
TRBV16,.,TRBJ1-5,CASMEVGRGQPQHF,TGTGCCAGCATGGAGGTTGGTCGGGGTCAGCCCCAGCATTTT
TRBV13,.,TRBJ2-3,CASSTDSSDTQYF,TGTGCCAGCAGCACGGACTCCTCAGATACGCAGTATTTT
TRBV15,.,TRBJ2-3,CATSRDKDSTDTQYF,TGTGCCACCAGCAGGGACAAGGACAGCACAGATACGCAGTATTTT
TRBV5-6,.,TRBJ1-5,CASSLGDQPQHF,TGTGCCAGCAGCCTTGGAGATCAGCCCCAGCATTTT
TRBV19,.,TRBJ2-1,CASSIGPGLDEQFF,TGTGCCAGTAGTATAGGTCCAGGGTTGGATGAGCAGTTCTTC